This passage covers 29 T cell receptor beta chains from one sample sequenced in a study of T cells after yellow fever vaccination. TCRdb ran MiXCR on the 5' RACE reads and lists one entry per CDR3 protein. There are 300,000 to 450,000 distinct CDR3 sequences in the sample; over 5% occur only once, and around 16% lies in the top ten. The sample in question was PBMCs, obtained 5 days after the yellow fever booster vaccination. Receptor source: a man younger than 40 who received the YFV17D yellow fever vaccine.

This clonotype was recorded a few times. This chain uses TRBV6-1 with TRBJ2-3, with D possibly being TRBD2 (5 bases). Per germline, CDR1 MNHNS and CDR2 SASEGT. This CDR3 has 16 amino acids. Trimming took 2 bases from V and 6 from J, leaving 18 bases between them. The CDR3 DNA reads TGTGCCAGCAGTGAAAGAAGGGTCCCGACTACGGATACGCAGTATTTT. Its protein is CASSERRVPTTDTQYF.

Ten or more counts support this clonotype. The chain uses TRBV12-3 or TRBV12-4 and TRBJ2-1; the match to TRBD2 covers 8 bases. The V gene end was trimmed by 3 bases and the J gene end by 9 bases; junction bases not matched to a gene: 4. The CDR3 extends over 13 amino acids. Here the CDR3 reads CASSLSGGIEQFF. As DNA, the CDR3 is TGTGCCAGCAGTTTGTCGGGGGGGATTGAGCAGTTCTTC.

There are many counts of this clonotype. This chain connects TRBV10-1 to TRBJ2-3; D is unclear. CDR1 WNHNN and CDR2 SYGVQD come from the germline V gene (reference sequence). This CDR3 is built from 15 residues. V lost 3 bases, J lost 2 bases, and 12 bases lay in between. CDR3 sequence: CASSDVSNPTDTQYF. CDR3 nucleotides: TGCGCCAGCAGTGATGTCTCCAACCCCACAGATACGCAGTATTTT.

This clonotype turned up a few times. V gene TRBV6-5 combines with J gene TRBJ2-7; the D gene is possibly TRBD1 (6 bases). Trimming cost V 5 bases and J 3 bases, with 14 bases left between them. Germline V gene data show CDR1 as MNHEY and CDR2 as SVGAGI. The CDR3 sequence is 14 residues long. CDR3 residues: CASSTPGQSYEQYF. The CDR3 DNA follows: TGTGCCAGCAGTACCCCGGGACAAAGCTACGAGCAGTACTTC.

This clonotype was counted a few times. This chain uses TRBV11-1 with TRBJ2-1, with 7 bases identical to TRBD2. J lost 0 bases, V lost 5 bases, and 13 bases had no gene match. The germline V gene has CDR1 SGHAT and CDR2 FQDESV (reference sequence). The CDR3 has 18 amino acids. CDR3 region: CASSALGTIPSSYNEQFF. CDR3 sequence (DNA): TGTGCCAGCAGCGCACTCGGGACTATCCCCAGCTCCTACAATGAGCAGTTCTTC.

This clonotype was counted ten times or more. This sequence joins TRBV12-3 or TRBV12-4 and TRBJ2-1; D is possibly TRBD2 (5 bases). V was trimmed by 3 bases and J by 6 bases, leaving 12 bases between them. CDR3 length equals 14 residues. Written as DNA, the CDR3 is TGTGCCAGCAGTTTGGCGAGGGAGAGCAATGAGCAGTTCTTC. Translation: CASSLARESNEQFF.

This clonotype was observed a few times. The V and J genes are TRBV29-1 and TRBJ2-3, with D perhaps TRBD1 (6 bases). The CDR3 is 14 residues long. In germline, CDR1 is SQVTM, CDR2 ANQGSEA. Trimming pared 7 bases from V and 2 bases from J, leaving 16 bases between. The CDR3 region has the DNA TGCAGCGGAAATACACAGGGTTTCACAGATACGCAGTATTTT. As protein: CSGNTQGFTDTQYF.

This clonotype was counted a few times. The chain combines TRBV9 with TRBJ2-1; D is uncertain. The germline V gene has CDR1 SGDLS and CDR2 YYNGEE. The CDR3 spans 11 residues. Trimming took 0 bases from V and 9 from J, leaving 4 bases between them. The CDR3 protein is CASSVGVEQFF. The DNA for the CDR3 is TGTGCCAGCAGCGTAGGGGTTGAGCAGTTCTTC.

This clonotype has just a few counts. This rearrangement joins TRBV5-1 to TRBJ2-7, with 12 bases matching TRBD2. The CDR3 is 17 amino acids. V lost 0 bases to trimming and J lost 7 bases; unmatched junction nucleotides: 11. CDR1 and CDR2 from the germline V gene are SGHRS and YFSETQ. CDR3 protein: CASSLGPMTSGSYEQYF. In DNA form, the CDR3 reads TGCGCCAGCAGCTTGGGCCCGATGACTAGCGGGAGTTATGAGCAGTACTTC.

Note on this clonotype: Since the CDR3 does not end with the conserved phenylalanine or tryptophan, this likely comes from a read error. CDR3 DNA: TGCAGTGCTAGAGAGTCAGGGGCAACCTACGAGCAGTACCTC. Its translation: CSARESGATYEQYL. The chain is built from TRBV20-1 and TRBJ2-7; possible D gene TRBD1, 6 bases. The CDR3 covers 14 residues. The germline V gene encodes CDR1 DFQATT and CDR2 SNEGSKA (reference sequence). V was clipped by 0 bases and J by 2 bases, with 11 bases between them.

The chain uses TRBV7-2 and TRBJ1-5; unclear D gene. The CDR3 totals 14 residues. Per the germline V gene, CDR1 is SGHTA and CDR2 is FQGNSA. Trimming shortened V by 0 bases and J by 7 bases, and 10 bases separated the two germline ends. CDR3 in DNA: TGTGCCAGCAGCTTAGCCAAGCCGGGGCAGCCCCAGCATTTT. Residues: CASSLAKPGQPQHF.

This clonotype was observed many times. The V call is TRBV7-2, the J call TRBJ2-1; D gene uncertain. V gave up 4 bases and J gave up 0 bases, with 7 bases separating them. The CDR3 spans 14 residues. Looked up from germline, CDR1 is SGHTA and CDR2 is FQGNSA. The CDR3 sequence is CASSSRSSYNEQFF. In nucleotides, the CDR3 is TGTGCCAGCAGCTCCCGAAGCTCCTACAATGAGCAGTTCTTC.

This clonotype was observed a few times. V and J are TRBV28 and TRBJ2-2, with D perhaps given as TRBD1 or TRBD2 (6 bases each). The CDR3 is 14 amino acids. CDR1 is MDHEN, CDR2 SYDVKM, per germline. V dropped 5 bases and J dropped 1 base, with 8 bases sitting between them. The CDR3 DNA sequence: TGTGCCAGCAGTGAGGGGGGGAACACCGGGGAGCTGTTTTTT. It codes for CASSEGGNTGELFF.

This clonotype was found many times. Here the CDR3 reads CSVPGRGSYEQYF. The CDR3 nucleotides are TGCAGTGTTCCGGGAAGGGGCTCCTACGAGCAGTACTTC. The rearrangement links TRBV20-1 to TRBJ2-7; D may match TRBD1 or TRBD2 (5 bases each). CDR3 size: 13 residues. V lost 7 bases to trimming and J lost 0 bases, with 13 bases between them. Germline V gene data show CDR1 as DFQATT and CDR2 as SNEGSKA (reference sequence).

This chain joins TRBV18 and TRBJ2-5; TRBD1 is a possible D gene (5 bases). The V gene's germline CDR1 is KGHSH and CDR2 LQKENI. Between the trimmed V and J ends, which lost 4 bases and 1 base, there was a span of 10 bases. This CDR3 is built from 14 residues. As DNA, the CDR3 is TGTGCCAGCTCACGAGGACACGGCCAAGAGACCCAGTACTTC. Translation: CASSRGHGQETQYF.

In this sample, this clonotype turned up a few times. The chain couples TRBV7-2 to TRBJ2-3; 9 nucleotides line up with TRBD1. The CDR3 has 16 amino acids. J lost 3 bases, V lost 6 bases, and 10 bases had no gene match. Germline assignment: CDR1 SGHTA and CDR2 FQGNSA. The CDR3 DNA reads as TGTGCCAGCAGATTTCCGGGACAGGGACAGACAGATACGCAGTATTTT. It codes for CASRFPGQGQTDTQYF.

V is TRBV30 and J is TRBJ2-7, with a tentative D call TRBD1 (5 bases). The germline CDR1 and CDR2 sequences are GTSNPN and SVGIG (reference sequence). V lost 0 bases to trimming and J lost 3 bases, with 6 bases between them. The CDR3 sequence is 12 residues long. The CDR3 is CAWSVDNYEQYF. The CDR3 DNA follows: TGTGCCTGGAGTGTGGACAACTACGAGCAGTACTTC. Full variable domain (outside the CDR3, taken from reference TRBV30 and TRBJ2-7): SQTIHQWPATLVQPVGSPLSLECTVEGTSNPNLYWYRQAAGRGLQLLFYSVGIGQISSEVPQNLSASRPQDRQFILSSKKLLLSDSGFYLCAWSVDNYEQYFGPGTRLTVT.

The chain recombines TRBV7-2 with TRBJ2-7; 7 bases are a match to TRBD2. With 8 bases clipped from V and 7 bases from J, the junction kept 14 bases outside the gene matches. The length of the CDR3 is 14 residues. Germline V gene data show CDR1 as SGHTA and CDR2 as FQGNSA. CDR3 DNA sequence: TGTGCCAGCGTTGAGGGGAGGGCCGCAGGGGAGCAGTACTTC. Its protein product is CASVEGRAAGEQYF.

This clonotype occurred a few times. The chain recombines TRBV6-2 or TRBV6-3 with TRBJ2-7; unclear D gene. The CDR3 consists of 14 residues. V dropped 7 bases and J dropped 1 base, with 14 bases sitting between them. CDR1 and CDR2 from the germline V gene are MNHEY and SVGEGT. CDR3 sequence reads: CASIVPGRSYEQYF. In DNA, the CDR3 is TGTGCCAGCATTGTTCCGGGCCGATCCTACGAGCAGTACTTC.

The gene calls are TRBV18 and TRBJ2-7, with D maybe TRBD2 (6 bases). With 5 bases removed from V and 6 bases from J, the gap between germline ends came to 11 bases. This CDR3 has 12 amino acids. CDR1 and CDR2 from the germline V gene are KGHSH and LQKENI. The CDR3 region has the DNA TGTGCCAGCTCAACGGGCGGGGTCGAGCAGTACTTC. This codes for CASSTGGVEQYF.

The V call is TRBV12-3 or TRBV12-4, the J call TRBJ2-7, with D perhaps given as TRBD1 or TRBD2 (5 bases each). V was pared by 4 bases and J by 4 bases, with 11 bases between. CDR3 length: 13 amino acids. CDR3 loop: CASSYRDQYEQYF. The DNA for the CDR3 is TGTGCCAGCAGTTACCGGGACCAATACGAGCAGTACTTC.

Regarding this clonotype: A much larger clone is a single base away; this may be a read error. The rearrangement links TRBV4-3 to TRBJ1-5, with unresolved D. V lost 0 bases to trimming and J lost 10 bases, with 10 bases between them. Germline values: CDR1 LGHNA, CDR2 YSLEER. There are 13 residues in the CDR3. CDR3 sequence (DNA): TGCGCCAGCAGCCAAGAAGTGGCCGGCCCCCAGCATTTT. Protein sequence: CASSQEVAGPQHF.

This clonotype was detected only a few times. V is TRBV6-5 and J is TRBJ1-1; unclear D gene. CDR1 is MNHEY and CDR2 is SVGAGI in the germline V gene. Between the trimmed V and J ends, which lost 2 bases and 0 bases, there was a span of 10 bases. The CDR3 runs to 15 residues. The CDR3 spells CASSYGGRLNTEAFF. CDR3 DNA: TGTGCCAGCAGTTACGGCGGGCGGTTGAACACTGAAGCTTTCTTT.

This clonotype has at least ten counts. The chain uses TRBV7-2 and TRBJ2-3, with TRBD2 identical over 8 bases. V gave up 0 bases and J gave up 7 bases; unmatched junction bases: 3. CDR3 length: 14 residues. Looked up from germline, CDR1 is SGHTA and CDR2 is FQGNSA. Here the CDR3 reads CASSLARTSNTQYF. The CDR3 DNA sequence: TGTGCCAGCAGCTTAGCACGGACTAGCAATACGCAGTATTTT.

In its sample, this clonotype was seen a few times. The chain employs TRBV20-1 and TRBJ1-2; D remains unclear. V lost 0 bases and J 8 bases, leaving 13 bases between the germline ends. CDR1 and CDR2 (germline): DFQATT, SNEGSKA (reference sequence). The CDR3 consists of 13 residues. In nucleotides, the CDR3 is TGCAGTGCTAGAGAGGCCGGGAGGAGCGGCTACACCTTC. Residues: CSAREAGRSGYTF.

This clonotype was picked up a small number of times. The chain has TRBV5-1 and TRBJ1-6; no firm D call. The CDR3 is 17 amino acids. CDR1 is SGHRS, CDR2 YFSETQ, per germline. V lost 1 base and J lost 0, with 11 bases in between. CDR3 DNA: TGCGCCAGCAGCTTGTCGACGGAGAGCTCCTATAATTCACCCCTCCACTTT. Protein: CASSLSTESSYNSPLHF.

This clonotype was found a few times. The V and J genes are TRBV14 and TRBJ2-3; D possibly corresponds to TRBD2 (6 bases). The CDR3 extends over 15 amino acids. Germline values: CDR1 SGHDN, CDR2 FVKESK. V was cut by 4 bases and J by 1 base, with 12 bases left in between. In DNA form, the CDR3 reads TGTGCCAGCAGCCCCCTTGGCGGGGGCACAGATACGCAGTATTTT. This translates into CASSPLGGGTDTQYF.

The gene calls are TRBV12-3 or TRBV12-4 and TRBJ2-7; D is ambiguous. V was shortened by 5 bases and J by 6 bases, with 20 bases between the two germline ends. This CDR3 comprises 15 residues. This CDR3 reads CASSPVAKRASEQYF. CDR3 DNA: TGTGCCAGCAGTCCCGTGGCAAAACGGGCCTCCGAGCAGTACTTC.

This clonotype was seen a handful of times. J is TRBJ2-3 and V is TRBV30; D may correspond to TRBD1 or TRBD2 (5 bases each). The CDR3 length is 17 residues. Germline lookup yields CDR1 GTSNPN and CDR2 SVGIG (reference sequence). Trimming shortened V by 0 bases and J by 4 bases, and 20 bases separated the two germline ends. The CDR3 bases are TGTGCCTGGAGTGTTCGGCGGGCTGGGCGCAGGGCAGATACGCAGTATTTT. It encodes CAWSVRRAGRRADTQYF.